Listed below are T cell receptor beta chains from one sample, sequenced in a study of T-cell reconstitution after alpha-beta-depleted transplantation in children. TCRdb itself ran the PCR reads through MiXCR, one entry per CDR3 protein. The sample lists about 300,000 distinct CDR3 sequences; over 9% were seen once. The sample consisted of PBMCs, taken before TCRalphabeta/CD19-depleted stem cell transplant. All receptors derive from a boy under two years old with acute myeloid leukemia, due to receive a stem cell transplant. Each CDR3 is given with its conserved first and last residue. The D gene is left open where the match is weak. Clone size, where shown, is once, few, many, or a class for clones that have expanded.

V gene	CDR3 length	D gene	J gene	clone size	CDR3 DNA	CDR3 protein
TRBV7-2	16	-	TRBJ1-4	many	TGTGCCAGCAGCTTAGAGGTCCCTCGGGTCGCTGAAAAACTGTTTTTT	CASSLEVPRVAEKLFF
TRBV6-2/TRBV6-3	14	TRBD1	TRBJ2-3	-	TGTGCCAGCAGTGACGGACAGGGATCAGATACGCAGTATTTT	CASSDGQGSDTQYF
TRBV12-3/TRBV12-4	13	-	TRBJ1-2	few	TGTGCCAGCAGTCGGTGGGGCATCTATGGCTACACCTTC	CASSRWGIYGYTF
TRBV7-6	22	TRBD2	TRBJ2-1	-	TGTGCCAGCAGCTTAACTCCCCCCGGGACTAGCGGGAACCCCCCTGGGCACAATGAGCAGTTCTTC	CASSLTPPGTSGNPPGHNEQFF
TRBV2	18	-	TRBJ2-2	many	TGTGCCAGCAGTGACCTCCCCTACAAGGCCACGAACACCGGGGAGCTGTTTTTT	CASSDLPYKATNTGELFF
TRBV19	15	TRBD2	TRBJ2-3	many	TGTGCCAGTAGTCAGAGCGGGGGGCCCACAGATACGCAGTATTTT	CASSQSGGPTDTQYF
TRBV29-1	15	-	TRBJ2-4	many	TGCAGCGTCATGAGAAGCGGGCTAGCCAAAAACATTCAGTACTTC	CSVMRSGLAKNIQYF
TRBV4-2	19	TRBD1	TRBJ1-1	many	TGTGCCAGCAGCCAAGATCACCGGGACAGGGTGGACATGAACACTGAAGCTTTCTTT	CASSQDHRDRVDMNTEAFF
TRBV2	14	-	TRBJ2-7	few	TGTGCCACCGATGCGATCCCGGACAGCTACGAGCAGTACTTC	CATDAIPDSYEQYF
TRBV29-1	12	-	TRBJ2-7	many	TGCAGCGTTGAAGGGCCTGATTACGAGCAGTACTTC	CSVEGPDYEQYF
TRBV3-1	16	-	TRBJ2-3	many	TGTGCCAGCAGCCGAACCGACGTAGCTAGCACAGATACGCAGTATTTT	CASSRTDVASTDTQYF
TRBV21-1	16	-	TRBJ1-2	many	TGTGCCAGCAGCAAAGCGGGACTGTCGGTTGACTATGGCTACACCTTC	CASSKAGLSVDYGYTF
TRBV19	16	-	TRBJ1-1	many	TGTGCCAGTAGTTCTCCTCCTGATCGGGGGACCACTGAAGCTTTCTTT	CASSSPPDRGTTEAFF
TRBV27	14	-	TRBJ2-7	-	TGTCCCAGCAGTCCTCGACTAGGGGGACGCGAGCAGTACTTC	CPSSPRLGGREQYF
TRBV7-2	15	-	TRBJ2-3	many	TGTGCCAGCAGCTTCGGGGCCCGGGGCACAGATACGCAGTATTTT	CASSFGARGTDTQYF
TRBV7-2	16	-	TRBJ2-3	many	TGTGCCAGCAGCTTATCGGGTTCGGGAGTGGCAGATACGCAGTATTTT	CASSLSGSGVADTQYF
TRBV4-2	18	TRBD2	TRBJ2-1	many	TGTGCCAGCAGCCAAGATCCCCCTAGCGGGGGGGCGATCAATGAGCAGTTCTTC	CASSQDPPSGGAINEQFF
TRBV7-2	12	-	TRBJ1-3	many	TGTGCCAGCAGCGGGTCTGGAAACACCATATATTTT	CASSGSGNTIYF
TRBV6-6	11	-	TRBJ2-1	many	TGTGCCAGCAGTTACCAGAATGAGCAGTTCTTC	CASSYQNEQFF
TRBV10-2	15	TRBD2	TRBJ2-3	many	TGCGCCAGCAGTGAGAGGCGGGGGGCCACAGATACGCAGTATTTT	CASSERRGATDTQYF
TRBV3-1	15	-	TRBJ2-5	-	TGTGCCAGCAGCCCCTCGTTCGGGAAGCCGGAGACCCAGTACTTC	CASSPSFGKPETQYF
TRBV10-2	17	TRBD2	TRBJ2-1	many	TGCGCCAGCAGTGAGTCGACAGGGACTAGCGGGAGAATCCCGCAGTTCTTC	CASSESTGTSGRIPQFF
TRBV7-2	15	TRBD1	TRBJ1-6	many	TGTGCCAGCAGCTTGGTACGGACAGGGAGAAAAACCCTCCACTTT	CASSLVRTGRKTLHF
TRBV28	15	-	TRBJ1-3	many	TGTGCCAGCAGTTTCTCGGCCAGCTCTGGAAACACCATATATTTT	CASSFSASSGNTIYF
TRBV15	15	TRBD1	TRBJ2-3	-	TGTGCCACCAGTCCCGGGGACAGGGGCACAGATACGCAGTATTTT	CATSPGDRGTDTQYF
TRBV11-1	13	-	TRBJ2-5	many	TGTGCCAGCAGCTTATGGGTTCGAGAGACCCAGTACTTC	CASSLWVRETQYF
TRBV29-1	14	-	TRBJ2-1	many	TGCAGCGTCAATACAGGGAGCCCTTACAATGAGCAGTTCTTC	CSVNTGSPYNEQFF
TRBV12-3/TRBV12-4	16	-	TRBJ1-4	-	TGTGCCAGCAGTAGCCCTTACGCAGGGTTGAGTGAAAAACTGTTTTTT	CASSSPYAGLSEKLFF
TRBV12-3/TRBV12-4	15	-	TRBJ2-1	many	TGTGCCAGCAGTTTTGGTAAGGGGGGCGCGACAAAGCAGTTCTTC	CASSFGKGGATKQFF
TRBV5-6	16	-	TRBJ2-3	few	TGTGCCAGCAGCTTGACGGAGACCCCTTTGACAGATACGCAGTATTTT	CASSLTETPLTDTQYF
TRBV10-3	15	TRBD1	TRBJ1-3	many	TGTGCCGCCCAACAGGGGGCATTGGCTGGAAACACCATATATTTT	CAAQQGALAGNTIYF
TRBV5-1	15	TRBD2	TRBJ2-7	many	TGCGCCAGCAGCTCCAGGGCGGGAGACTCCTACGAGCAGTACTTC	CASSSRAGDSYEQYF
TRBV5-1	14	-	TRBJ1-6	many	TGCGCCAGCAGCTTGGACCTCCGAAATTCACCCCTCCACTTT	CASSLDLRNSPLHF
TRBV10-3	13	-	TRBJ1-5	-	TGTGCCATGGGCCTGGGGGGGGGACAGCCCCAGCATTTT	CAMGLGGGQPQHF
TRBV12-3/TRBV12-4	16	-	TRBJ2-2	many	TGTGCCAGCAGCTGGGGGGCCCCTCTATACACCGGGGAGCTGTTTTTT	CASSWGAPLYTGELFF
TRBV27	15	-	TRBJ1-6	many	TGTGCCAGCAGTCGTTACAGGAATATCGATTCACCCCTCCACTTT	CASSRYRNIDSPLHF
TRBV5-1	15	-	TRBJ2-3	many	TGCGCCAGCAGCTTGGGATGGCTGTTGGGGGATACGCAGTATTTT	CASSLGWLLGDTQYF
TRBV6-1	13	-	TRBJ2-2	many	TGTGCCATCGAATCGACGAACACCGGGGAGCTGTTTTTT	CAIESTNTGELFF
TRBV20-1	16	TRBD2	TRBJ2-7	many	TGCAGTGCTAGAGAACGGACTAGCGGGGCCCCTTGGGAGCAGTACTTC	CSARERTSGAPWEQYF